This T cell receptor (beta chain) appears in the sequencing data of a study of blood T cell repertoires in COVID-19. Study overall: The samples span acute and convalescent COVID-19 from the United States, Italy and Spain. Sources were T cells, B-cell-depleted T cells, or PBMCs; the material itself was cDNA or gDNA.

Authors' methods: Estimated nucleated cell counts came from reference gene primer amplification. Only in-frame clones appear in the TCRdb table, and some are missing; sequencing was by immunoSEQ multiplex PCR. V, J and clone size were drawn from that table, and D and trimming were deduced from the DNA. The sample records over 120,000 clones, around 83% being singletons. Per germline, CDR1 ENHRY and CDR2 SYGVKD. Trimming took off 1 base at V and 4 bases at J, with 20 bases between the two ends. This CDR3 region has 18 residues. The sequence was obtained from a human donor with acute or convalescent COVID-19. The donor label of this sample is uncertain. The gene calls are TRBV10-3 and TRBJ1-3, with D tentatively TRBD1 (5 bases). The sequenced sample was peripheral blood. The CDR3 loop reads CAISEWGRDGSSGNTIYF. The CDR3 bases are TGTGCCATCAGTGAGTGGGGCAGGGATGGTTCTTCCGGAAACACCATATATTTT.